The source of this T cell receptor (beta chain) is a study of T cells after yellow fever vaccination. Study conclusions and caveats: Of the clonotypes, a small share occurred in both CD4 and CD8 compartments.

Many counts were recorded for this clonotype. TCRdb ran MiXCR on the 5' RACE reads and lists one entry per CDR3 protein. The profile shows under 25,000 distinct CDR3 sequences, less than 5.5% of them singletons. The source was PBMCs, either bulk or a sorted T-cell subset (CD4+, CD8+, memory, or dextramer-sorted; not recorded which), collected about 41 days after the first yellow fever vaccination. The receptor comes from a man in his late teens or twenties who received the YFV17D yellow fever vaccine.

The CDR3 coding sequence is TGTGCCAGCAGCCCGACAGCCATGAGCTCCTATAATTCACCCCTCCACTTT. Its translation: CASSPTAMSSYNSPLHF. The rearrangement uses TRBV7-2 and TRBJ1-6, with a tentative D call TRBD1 (5 bases). V was pared by 5 bases and J by 0 bases, with 14 bases between. Germline lookup yields CDR1 SGHTA and CDR2 FQGNSA. The CDR3 covers 17 residues.